A single sample is the source of the 27 T cell receptor beta chains below, sequenced in a study of blood T cell repertoires in COVID-19. TCRdb keeps only in-frame clones here, not all; method: immunoSEQ multiplex PCR. There are around 94,000 clones in the sample; roughly 89% occur only once, and more than 1.5% lies in the top ten. The sequenced sample was peripheral blood. The receptors here all came from a woman between 50 and 59 years old with COVID-19, enrolled during active disease.

The chain links TRBV6-2 or TRBV6-3 to TRBJ2-7; TRBD1 agrees at 11 bases. After removal of 4 bases from V and 5 bases from J, the junction contained 1 base not matched to a gene. This CDR3 has 13 amino acids. Germline V gene sequence: CDR1 MNHEY, CDR2 SVGEGT. This chain's CDR3 is CASSWTGGNEQYF. The CDR3 DNA follows: TGTGCCAGCAGTTGGACAGGGGGCAACGAGCAGTACTTC.

The chain links TRBV7-9 to TRBJ1-1, with D tentatively TRBD1 (5 bases). The V and J ends lost 1 base and 8 bases respectively, with 8 bases between them. Germline values: CDR1 SEHNR, CDR2 FQNEAQ (reference sequence). The CDR3 contains 12 residues. The CDR3 here is CASSLGRGEAFF. CDR3 DNA sequence: TGTGCCAGCAGCTTAGGGAGGGGAGAAGCTTTCTTT.

The chain carries TRBV6-6 and TRBJ1-5; TRBD1 matches 11 bases. This CDR3 is built from 15 residues. V lost 2 bases, J lost 7 bases, and 4 bases stayed unmatched. CDR1 is MNHNY and CDR2 is SVGAGI in the germline V gene (reference sequence). CDR3 DNA: TGTGCCAGCAGTTACGGGACAGGGGGACGACAGCCCCAGCATTTT. This codes for CASSYGTGGRQPQHF.

This chain connects TRBV6-6 to TRBJ2-3; the match to TRBD2 covers 7 bases. Germline V lookup: CDR1 MNHNY, CDR2 SVGAGI (reference sequence). V dropped 6 bases and J dropped 5; count of bases not matched to a gene: 8. This CDR3 is 14 amino acids long. The CDR3 DNA reads as TGTGCCAGCAGCGCGGGGGATGCACTAGATACGCAGTATTTT. Translation gives CASSAGDALDTQYF.

This clone was seen just once. V gene TRBV5-3 combines with J gene TRBJ1-5; D ambiguous. TRBV5-3 is treated as an ORF (open reading frame) with a function not yet certain. Trimming took 10 bases from V and 2 from J, leaving 16 bases between them. The CDR3 covers 14 residues. The CDR3 region has the DNA TGTGCCGGTCACCCAAGCCGGGGCAATCAGCCCCAGCATTTT. It specifies CAGHPSRGNQPQHF.

This chain joins TRBV12-3 or TRBV12-4 and TRBJ1-2; a possible D gene is TRBD1 (6 bases). CDR3 size: 13 residues. Trimming took off 6 bases at V and 4 bases at J, with 12 bases between the two ends. The CDR3 loop is CASSPTGPYGYTF. The CDR3 nucleotides are TGTGCCAGCAGCCCGACAGGACCCTATGGCTACACCTTC.

V is TRBV11-3 and J is TRBJ2-7; perhaps TRBD1 as D (8 bases). The V gene's germline CDR1 is SGHNT and CDR2 YENEEA. Trimming shortened V by 4 bases and J by 2 bases, and 15 bases separated the two germline ends. CDR3 length: 15 residues. The CDR3 region has the DNA TGTGCCAGCAGCTCCCACAGGGGGGGTACCTACGAGCAGTACTTC. Protein sequence: CASSSHRGGTYEQYF.

V usage is TRBV19 and J usage is TRBJ2-3; D is possibly TRBD2 (6 bases). This CDR3 spans 15 amino acids. Germline CDR1 is LNHDA and CDR2 is SQIVND (reference sequence). Trimming took off 3 bases at V and 1 base at J, with 11 bases between the two ends. The CDR3 sequence: CASSITGTRTDTQYF. DNA for the CDR3: TGTGCCAGTAGTATCACCGGGACTCGCACAGATACGCAGTATTTT.

The sample holds one count of this clone. This sequence joins TRBV9 and TRBJ1-2, with TRBD1 identical over 7 bases. Looked up from germline, CDR1 is SGDLS and CDR2 is YYNGEE. The J segment lost 6 bases and the V segment lost 0 bases, leaving 5 bases of the junction unmatched. CDR3 length equals 14 residues. CDR3 coding DNA: TGTGCCAGCAGCGTAGTCGCAGGGGGTCATGGCTACACCTTC. This encodes CASSVVAGGHGYTF.

The CDR3 sequence: CATTSGGDTQYF. The CDR3 bases are TGTGCCACCACCTCAGGGGGAGATACGCAGTATTTT. The chain joins TRBV19 to TRBJ2-3; 7 bases map to TRBD1. The CDR3 has 12 amino acids. Looked up from germline, CDR1 is LNHDA and CDR2 is SQIVND (reference sequence). Losses at the gene ends were 10 bases for V and 5 bases for J; bases not matched to a gene: 6.

This clone came up once. V gene TRBV24-1 combines with J gene TRBJ2-2, with a possible D match to TRBD1 (6 bases). This CDR3 contains 15 residues. Germline V gene lookup returns CDR1 KGHDR and CDR2 SFDVKD. V was pared by 5 bases and J by 4 bases, with 13 bases between. CDR3 region: CATSGWTDPTGELFF. The CDR3 bases are TGTGCCACCAGTGGTTGGACAGATCCCACCGGGGAGCTGTTTTTT.

The chain combines TRBV13 with TRBJ1-1, with D unresolved. The CDR3 totals 12 residues. V was shortened by 4 bases and J by 5 bases, with 8 bases between the two germline ends. Germline assignment: CDR1 PRHDT and CDR2 FYEKMQ (reference sequence). The CDR3 spells CASSSYGTEAFF. Here the CDR3 DNA reads TGTGCCAGCAGCTCTTACGGGACTGAAGCTTTCTTT.

V and J are TRBV2 and TRBJ2-1; D is perhaps TRBD1 (6 bases). Germline CDR1 is SNHLY and CDR2 is FYNNEI. Trimming removed 5 bases from V and 5 bases from J, with 16 bases in between. The CDR3 consists of 15 residues. This CDR3 reads CASSPRQVTHNEQFF. CDR3 DNA sequence: TGTGCCAGCAGTCCCCGACAGGTGACACACAATGAGCAGTTCTTC.

The chain recombines TRBV6-5 with TRBJ1-2; possibly TRBD1 for D (6 bases). The CDR3 sequence is 11 residues long. Germline values: CDR1 MNHEY, CDR2 SVGAGI. Trimming shortened V by 10 bases and J by 3 bases, and 9 bases separated the two germline ends. The CDR3, as DNA: TGTGCCACTACAGGGTACTATGGCTACACCTTC. Encoded protein: CATTGYYGYTF.

In its sample, this clone was seen once. The chain is built from TRBV5-1 and TRBJ1-2, with 10 positions matching TRBD1. Germline CDR1 and CDR2: SGHRS and YFSETQ. The CDR3 spans 17 residues. The V and J ends lost 7 bases and 0 bases, in that order; junction bases with no gene match: 12. CDR3 amino acids: CASSKSVTGGANYGYTF. The DNA for the CDR3 is TGCGCCAGCTCCAAGTCAGTGACAGGGGGCGCTAACTATGGCTACACCTTC.

The chain couples TRBV12-5 to TRBJ2-7, with 7 positions matching TRBD2. There are 14 residues in the CDR3. V lost 3 bases and J lost 2; bases outside the gene matches: 4. The germline gives CDR1 LGHNT, CDR2 FRNRAP. CDR3 bases: TGTGCTAGTGGTTTTTCGGGGGGACCCTACGAGCAGTACTTC. Translation: CASGFSGGPYEQYF.

The chain employs TRBV7-8 and TRBJ1-2; 8 nucleotides match TRBD1. This CDR3 is 16 amino acids long. The ends lost 5 bases at V and 6 bases at J; junction bases unmatched: 14. Germline CDR1 is SGHVS and CDR2 is FQNEAQ. CDR3 loop: CASSLGPTGVGNGYTF. DNA for the CDR3: TGTGCCAGCAGCCTGGGGCCGACAGGGGTGGGGAATGGCTACACCTTC. The variable domain in full, with the rest retrieved from reference TRBV7-8 and TRBJ1-2, is GAGVSQSPRYKVAKRGQDVALRCDPISGHVSLFWYQQALGQGPEFLTYFQNEAQLDKSGLPSDRFFAERPEGSVSTLKIQRTQQEDSAVYLCASSLGPTGVGNGYTFGSGTRLTVV.

The V and J genes are TRBV10-3 and TRBJ1-5; 7 positions match TRBD1. Per germline, CDR1 ENHRY and CDR2 SYGVKD. The CDR3 covers 14 residues. V dropped 5 bases and J dropped 6; count of bases not matched to a gene: 7. This CDR3 reads CAISPDRATQPQHF. In DNA form, the CDR3 reads TGTGCCATCAGTCCTGACAGGGCAACTCAGCCCCAGCATTTT.

V and J are TRBV29-1 and TRBJ2-3, with 10 bases that match TRBD2. The CDR3 sequence is 16 residues long. V was clipped by 3 bases and J by 5 bases; unmatched bases: 11. The V gene's germline CDR1 is SQVTM and CDR2 ANQGSEA. DNA for the CDR3: TGCAGCGTTGACGGCACCAGCGGGGGGGCTGGAGATACGCAGTATTTT. It translates to CSVDGTSGGAGDTQYF.

This clone was recorded once. The chain uses TRBV18 and TRBJ1-1; perhaps TRBD1 as D (6 bases). This CDR3 has 15 residues. The germline CDR1 and CDR2 sequences are KGHSH and LQKENI. V gave up 6 bases and J gave up 1 base, with 15 bases separating them. The CDR3 region has the DNA TGTGCCAGCTCGCCCCGACAGGCGGAGAACACTGAAGCTTTCTTT. It specifies CASSPRQAENTEAFF.

The CDR3 reads CASTDRVSYAFF. CDR3 sequence (DNA): TGTGCCAGCACGGACAGGGTTTCATACGCTTTCTTT. This chain joins TRBV6-6 and TRBJ1-1; 8 bases line up with TRBD1. This CDR3 region has 12 residues. Germline assignment: CDR1 MNHNY and CDR2 SVGAGI (reference sequence). Trimming removed 7 bases from V and 11 bases from J; junction bases left unmatched: 9.

This sequence joins TRBV5-1 and TRBJ1-5; D is undetermined. The CDR3 spans 15 residues. Trimming removed 4 bases at V and 5 bases at J, with 16 bases between. CDR1 is SGHRS and CDR2 is YFSETQ in the germline V gene. The CDR3 sequence is CASSPGLGLDQPQHF. CDR3 nucleotides: TGCGCCAGCAGCCCTGGACTGGGCCTGGATCAGCCCCAGCATTTT.

The rearrangement links TRBV7-8 to TRBJ2-3; TRBD2 aligns across 13 bases. The CDR3 has 16 residues. V was clipped by 5 bases and J by 4 bases; unmatched bases: 6. Germline CDR1 and CDR2: SGHVS and FQNEAQ. The CDR3 sequence is CASSLWTSGGSDTQYF. As DNA, the CDR3 is TGTGCCAGCAGCCTCTGGACTAGCGGGGGATCAGATACGCAGTATTTT.

The chain joins TRBV11-2 to TRBJ2-3, with 10 bases lining up with TRBD1. The CDR3 sequence is 14 residues long. Germline V gene data show CDR1 as SGHAT and CDR2 as FQNNGV. Trimming cost V 5 bases and J 8 bases; bases outside gene matches: 7. CDR3 sequence (DNA): TGTGCCAGCAGCCCGACAGGGGGCGTCTCTACGCAGTATTTT. Protein product: CASSPTGGVSTQYF. Full variable domain (rest looked up from reference TRBV11-2 and TRBJ2-3): EAGVAQSPRYKIIEKRQSVAFWCNPISGHATLYWYQQILGQGPKLLIQFQNNGVVDDSQLPKDRFSAERLKGVDSTLKIQPAKLEDSAVYLCASSPTGGVSTQYFGPGTRLTVL.

In this sample, this clone turned up once. The rearrangement joins TRBV9 to TRBJ1-6; TRBD1 matches 7 bases. V gave up 0 bases and J gave up 6 bases; unmatched junction bases: 6. This CDR3 is 16 amino acids long. Germline V gives CDR1 SGDLS, CDR2 YYNGEE. CDR3: CASSVEGDSFNSPLHF. For the CDR3, the DNA is TGTGCCAGCAGCGTAGAGGGGGACAGCTTTAATTCACCCCTCCACTTT.

The J gene is TRBJ1-1, the V gene TRBV29-1, with TRBD1 identical over 7 bases. The CDR3 has 15 amino acids. Germline V gene data show CDR1 as SQVTM and CDR2 as ANQGSEA. V lost 5 bases to trimming and J lost 0 bases; unmatched junction nucleotides: 9. CDR3 region: CSVPGQRLMNTEAFF. The CDR3 DNA is TGCAGCGTTCCGGGACAGAGACTTATGAACACTGAAGCTTTCTTT.

The genes are TRBV4-1 and TRBJ1-2; D possibly corresponds to TRBD1 (6 bases). The CDR3 is 13 residues long. Germline CDR1 reads MGHRA; CDR2 reads YSYEKL. With 6 bases removed from V and 8 bases from J, the gap between germline ends came to 16 bases. For the CDR3, the DNA is TGCGCCAGCAGGTCCAGGGGTTTGGGAGGCTACACCTTC. It translates to CASRSRGLGGYTF.